The rows below give T cell receptor beta chains drawn from one sample of a study of Tregs in tolerant kidney transplant recipients. TCRdb's table, derived via immunoSEQ multiplex PCR, lists solely in-frame clones and lacks some. The repertoire has about 52,000 clones, 90% to 95% of them found once; the top ten carry roughly 15%. The material was CD8+ T cells from blood (PBMCs), obtained 24 months after the transplant. Source of these receptors: a human patient who received a combined kidney and bone marrow transplant. Some T cells may originate from the graft donor. Each CDR3 is given with its conserved first and last residue. The order of the fields is clone size, D gene, V gene, J gene, CDR3 protein, CDR3 DNA. D genes are given only for firm matches. Only some rows state a clone size, as once, few, many or a class for expanded clones.

abundance: NA; d_gene: NA; v_gene: TRBV5-4; j_gene: TRBJ1-1; CDR3aa: CASSWELNTEAFF; CDR3nt: TGTGCCAGCAGCTGGGAGTTGAACACTGAAGCTTTCTTT
abundance: NA; d_gene: TRBD2; v_gene: TRBV5-1; j_gene: TRBJ2-1; CDR3aa: CASSLASGGHYEQFF; CDR3nt: TGCGCCAGCAGCTTGGCCAGCGGGGGACACTATGAGCAGTTCTTC
abundance: NA; d_gene: NA; v_gene: TRBV30; j_gene: TRBJ2-3; CDR3aa: CAWALTGSTDTQYF; CDR3nt: TGTGCCTGGGCCCTCACGGGGAGCACAGATACGCAGTATTTT
abundance: once; d_gene: TRBD1; v_gene: TRBV5-4; j_gene: TRBJ1-1; CDR3aa: CASSSPGQGPMNTEAFF; CDR3nt: TGTGCCAGCAGCTCCCCGGGACAGGGTCCCATGAACACTGAAGCTTTCTTT
abundance: NA; d_gene: NA; v_gene: TRBV9; j_gene: TRBJ2-1; CDR3aa: CASSVTSHNYNEQFF; CDR3nt: TGTGCCAGCAGCGTTACTAGCCACAACTACAATGAGCAGTTCTTC
abundance: NA; d_gene: NA; v_gene: TRBV7-2; j_gene: TRBJ2-7; CDR3aa: CASSSVMGLSYEQYF; CDR3nt: TGTGCCAGCAGCTCCGTGATGGGCCTCTCCTACGAGCAGTACTTC
abundance: once; d_gene: TRBD2; v_gene: TRBV7-2; j_gene: TRBJ2-7; CDR3aa: CVSSFSSGPFYEQYF; CDR3nt: TGTGTCAGCAGCTTTTCTAGCGGGCCATTCTACGAGCAGTACTTC
abundance: NA; d_gene: NA; v_gene: TRBV9; j_gene: TRBJ1-2; CDR3aa: CASSANYGYTF; CDR3nt: TGTGCCAGCAGCGCGAACTATGGCTACACCTTC
abundance: NA; d_gene: TRBD2; v_gene: TRBV27; j_gene: TRBJ2-7; CDR3aa: CATSTSGGDEQYF; CDR3nt: TGTGCCACTTCGACTAGCGGGGGTGACGAGCAGTACTTC
abundance: NA; d_gene: NA; v_gene: TRBV13; j_gene: TRBJ2-2; CDR3aa: CASSMYRRGRTGELFF; CDR3nt: TGTGCCAGCAGCATGTACAGGCGGGGGCGCACCGGGGAGCTGTTTTTT
abundance: once; d_gene: TRBD1; v_gene: TRBV4-3; j_gene: TRBJ2-7; CDR3aa: CASSQNRGQGYEQYF; CDR3nt: TGCGCCAGCAGCCAAAATCGGGGACAGGGATACGAGCAGTACTTC